These 14 T cell receptor beta chains came from one sample sequenced in a study of sequential checkpoint blockade in melanoma. TCRdb's copy holds only in-frame clones and misses some; the assay was immunoSEQ multiplex PCR. The sample consists of approximately 37,000 clones, over 30% of them appearing once. Treatment given: randomized to nivolumab then ipilimumab (arm A) or the reverse (arm B). Sequences were derived from tumor tissue (inferred from file names), sampled from a patient given nivolumab and ipilimumab in sequence. The source is a human donor with melanoma.

This clone has a count of ten or more. This chain links TRBV11-3 with TRBJ1-3; TRBD1 aligns across 7 bases. Germline CDR1 is SGHNT and CDR2 is YENEEA. This CDR3 has 15 residues. V was pared by 8 bases and J by 2 bases, with 9 bases of the junction left unmatched. The CDR3 region has the DNA TGTGCCAGCTCCAGGGGGGATATCCCTGGAAACACCATATATTTT. Amino acids: CASSRGDIPGNTIYF.

The chain carries TRBV19 and TRBJ2-7; the D gene is possibly TRBD2 (5 bases). The CDR3 totals 16 residues. V shed 3 bases and J shed 2 bases, with 17 bases lying between them. Germline V gene lookup returns CDR1 LNHDA and CDR2 SQIVND (reference sequence). CDR3 bases: TGTGCCAGTAGTATCCCCGGGAACAGCTATGCCTACGAGCAGTACTTC. Amino acids: CASSIPGNSYAYEQYF.

The CDR3 DNA follows: TGTGCCAGTAGTATAGCCTCGAATCAAGAGACCCAGTACTTC. Translating it yields CASSIASNQETQYF. V and J are TRBV19 and TRBJ2-5; D remains unclear. V lost 1 base, J lost 2 bases, and 8 bases lay in between. The germline V gene encodes CDR1 LNHDA and CDR2 SQIVND (reference sequence). The CDR3 is 14 residues long.

The table lists this clone with many counts. V and J are TRBV9 and TRBJ1-2, with D unresolved. CDR1 and CDR2 (germline): SGDLS, YYNGEE. V was cut by 4 bases and J by 6 bases, with 13 bases left in between. This CDR3 contains 13 residues. This CDR3 is CASSLGSFDGYTF. Here the CDR3 DNA reads TGTGCCAGCAGCTTAGGGAGTTTTGATGGCTACACCTTC.

The chain employs TRBV15 and TRBJ2-3; maybe TRBD2 (6 bases). Looked up from germline, CDR1 is LNHNV and CDR2 is YYDKDF (reference sequence). This CDR3 comprises 20 residues. Trimming pared 2 bases from V and 0 bases from J, leaving 24 bases between. The DNA for the CDR3 is TGTGCCACCAGCAGATTCCGGATCCGTGGTAATAGCGGAAGCACAGATACGCAGTATTTT. The encoded protein is CATSRFRIRGNSGSTDTQYF.

The V and J genes are TRBV19 and TRBJ2-7; 9 nucleotides align to TRBD2. The germline CDR1 and CDR2 sequences are LNHDA and SQIVND (reference sequence). The CDR3 loop spans 16 amino acids. V shed 5 bases, J shed 4 bases, and the junction held 12 bases outside the gene matches. The CDR3, as DNA: TGTGCCAGTAGTGCACATTATAGCGGGAGAGAGTACGAGCAGTACTTC. Residues: CASSAHYSGREYEQYF.

The V gene is TRBV12-5, the J gene TRBJ1-1; D is possibly TRBD1 (5 bases). This CDR3 has 13 amino acids. CDR1 and CDR2 (germline): LGHNT, FRNRAP. CDR3 protein: CASTLDRYTEAFF. CDR3 DNA: TGTGCCAGCACCTTAGACAGATACACTGAAGCTTTCTTT.

The rearrangement links TRBV7-4 to TRBJ2-2; no clear D. V lost 2 bases, J lost 3 bases, and 4 bases lay in between. This CDR3 spans 13 amino acids. CDR1 is SGHVT, CDR2 SQSDAQ, per germline. CDR3 protein: CASSLMDTGELFF. CDR3 DNA sequence: TGTGCCAGCAGCTTAATGGACACCGGGGAGCTGTTTTTT.

CDR3 region: CASSDRWTGAYEQYF. DNA for the CDR3: TGTGCCAGCAGTGACCGCTGGACAGGGGCCTACGAGCAGTACTTC. The chain is built from TRBV6-8 and TRBJ2-7, with 9 bases identical to TRBD1. CDR1 is MNHGY and CDR2 is SAAAGT in the germline V gene. J lost 2 bases, V lost 5 bases, and 7 bases had no gene match. The CDR3 contains 15 residues.

The chain has TRBV19 and TRBJ1-2, with D tentatively TRBD1 (5 bases). V gave up 3 bases and J gave up 4 bases, with 12 bases separating them. The CDR3 is 14 residues long. The V gene's germline CDR1 is LNHDA and CDR2 SQIVND (reference sequence). The chain's CDR3 is CASSIGDSPYGYTF. DNA of the CDR3: TGTGCCAGTAGTATCGGCGACAGCCCCTATGGCTACACCTTC.

This clone was counted ten times or more. The chain couples TRBV11-3 to TRBJ1-5; D might be TRBD1 (5 bases). V dropped 0 bases and J dropped 5 bases, with 8 bases sitting between them. In germline, CDR1 is SGHNT, CDR2 YENEEA. The CDR3 is 14 amino acids. The CDR3 sequence is CASSLEGDDQPQHF. CDR3 nucleotides: TGTGCCAGCAGCTTAGAGGGGGATGATCAGCCCCAGCATTTT.

V and J are TRBV19 and TRBJ2-1, with 7 nucleotides matching TRBD2. After removal of 3 bases from V and 4 bases from J, the junction contained 6 bases not matched to a gene. The CDR3 sequence is 15 residues long. Germline V gene sequence: CDR1 LNHDA, CDR2 SQIVND (reference sequence). The CDR3 DNA is TGTGCCAGTAGTATGCGGACTAGTCCGTACAATGAGCAGTTCTTC. This encodes CASSMRTSPYNEQFF.

This clone was counted only a few times. This chain uses TRBV6-8 with TRBJ2-1; possibly TRBD2 for D (5 bases). Germline values: CDR1 MNHGY, CDR2 SAAAGT. Deletions cut 2 bases from V and 6 bases from J, with 5 bases between. The CDR3 contains 12 residues. CDR3: CASSYGGNEQFF. The CDR3, as DNA: TGTGCCAGCAGTTACGGAGGCAATGAGCAGTTCTTC.

This clone showed up just a few times. J is TRBJ2-1 and V is TRBV14; D unclear. Germline V gene data show CDR1 as SGHDN and CDR2 as FVKESK. The germline V and J ends were trimmed by 4 bases and 6 bases, with 10 bases remaining between them. There are 13 residues in the CDR3. The CDR3 DNA is TGTGCCAGCAGCCCCCAGCGATTCAATGAGCAGTTCTTC. As protein: CASSPQRFNEQFF. Full variable domain (missing parts from reference TRBV14 and TRBJ2-1): EAGVTQFPSHSVIEKGQTVTLRCDPISGHDNLYWYRRVMGKEIKFLLHFVKESKQDESGMPNNRFLAERTGGTYSTLKVQPAELEDSGVYFCASSPQRFNEQFFGPGTRLTVL.